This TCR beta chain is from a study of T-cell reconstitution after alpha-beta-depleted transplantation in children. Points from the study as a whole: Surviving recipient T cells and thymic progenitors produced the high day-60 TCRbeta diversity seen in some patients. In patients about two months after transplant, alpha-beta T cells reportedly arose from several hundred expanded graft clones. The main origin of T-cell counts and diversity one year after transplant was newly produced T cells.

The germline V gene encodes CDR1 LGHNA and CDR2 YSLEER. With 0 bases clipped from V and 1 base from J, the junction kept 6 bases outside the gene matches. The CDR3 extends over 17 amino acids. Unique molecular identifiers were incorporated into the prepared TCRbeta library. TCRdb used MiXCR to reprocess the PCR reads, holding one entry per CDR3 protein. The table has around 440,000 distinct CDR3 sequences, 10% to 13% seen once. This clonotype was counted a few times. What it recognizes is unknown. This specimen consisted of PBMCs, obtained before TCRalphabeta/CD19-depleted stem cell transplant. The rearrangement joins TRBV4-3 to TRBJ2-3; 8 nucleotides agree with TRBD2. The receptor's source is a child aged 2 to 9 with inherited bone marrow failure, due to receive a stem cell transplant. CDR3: CASSQEDRREGTDTQYF. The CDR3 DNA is TGCGCCAGCAGCCAAGAGGACCGGCGGGAGGGCACAGATACGCAGTATTTT.